The 17 T cell receptor beta chains below were found in one sample sequenced in a study of T cell changes during pregnancy in multiple sclerosis. TCRdb keeps only in-frame clones here, not all; method: immunoSEQ multiplex PCR. Of around 56,000 clones listed, approximately 90% were seen once; the top ten hold roughly 2%. This material consisted of peripheral blood, taken in the first trimester of pregnancy. These receptors were taken from a female donor in good health, enrolled as a control in a pregnancy study.

This clone appeared once. The V gene is TRBV7-3, the J gene TRBJ2-3, with 8 bases that match TRBD2. V was pared by 5 bases and J by 5 bases, with 15 bases of the junction left unmatched. CDR1 and CDR2 (germline): SGHTA, FQGTGA. CDR3 length: 17 amino acids. The CDR3 DNA follows: TGTGCCAGCAGCCCAAAGGGGTGGCGGGGGGCCCGAGATACGCAGTATTTT. Its translation is CASSPKGWRGARDTQYF.

The V and J genes are TRBV5-1 and TRBJ1-1; TRBD1 might be the D (5 bases). The CDR3 is 17 amino acids. V was trimmed by 4 bases and J by 0 bases, leaving 19 bases between them. CDR1 SGHRS and CDR2 YFSETQ come from the germline V gene. As DNA, the CDR3 is TGCGCCAGCAGCAAGGCGGGACTTGGAAAAATGAACACTGAAGCTTTCTTT. Its translation is CASSKAGLGKMNTEAFF.

The V call is TRBV6-6, the J call TRBJ2-5; D is undetermined. This CDR3 contains 15 residues. V shed 5 bases and J shed 5 bases, with 18 bases lying between them. CDR1 is MNHNY and CDR2 is SVGAGI in the germline V gene (reference sequence). The CDR3 loop is CASSTLDEAPETQYF. The CDR3 region has the DNA TGTGCCAGCAGTACGCTAGACGAGGCCCCGGAGACCCAGTACTTC.

The V and J genes are TRBV12-5 and TRBJ1-2; D possibly corresponds to TRBD1 (6 bases). Deletions cut 0 bases from V and 3 bases from J, with 11 bases between. The CDR3 covers 15 residues. Germline V gives CDR1 LGHNT, CDR2 FRNRAP. Here the CDR3 DNA reads TGTGCTAGTGGTTTGGTACCAGGGGCGGACTATGGCTACACCTTC. Translation: CASGLVPGADYGYTF.

This chain uses TRBV5-1 with TRBJ2-3; D uncertain. Germline values: CDR1 SGHRS, CDR2 YFSETQ. Trimming stripped 3 bases from V and 4 bases from J, with 12 bases between. CDR3 size: 14 residues. In nucleotides, the CDR3 is TGCGCCAGCAGCTCGTCTCCCCCCTCAGATACGCAGTATTTT. This gives the protein CASSSSPPSDTQYF.

In the case of this clone: The junction does not match germline at one end; this may be a read error. V gene TRBV7-7 combines with J gene TRBJ2-7; D ambiguous. Germline CDR1 reads SSHAT; CDR2 reads FNYEAQ (reference sequence). This CDR3 region has 13 residues. CDR3: CASSYGGSDEQYF. CDR3 DNA sequence: TGTGCTAGCAGCTACGGCGGTTCTGACGAGCAGTACTTC.

The rearrangement joins TRBV18 to TRBJ1-3; the match to TRBD1 covers 7 bases. This CDR3 has 13 amino acids. Per germline, CDR1 KGHSH and CDR2 LQKENI. The trim removed 3 bases at V and 4 bases at J, leaving 0 bases unmatched. The CDR3 DNA sequence: TGTGCCAGCTCACCGGGACAGGGAAACACCATATATTTT. Residues: CASSPGQGNTIYF. Together with reference TRBV18 and TRBJ1-3, the CDR3 gives the full variable domain: NAGVMQNPRHLVRRRGQEARLRCSPMKGHSHVYWYRQLPEEGLKFMVYLQKENIIDESGMPKERFSAEFPKEGPSILRIQQVVRGDSAAYFCASSPGQGNTIYFGEGSWLTVV.

The CDR3 sequence: CASSLEVGGQGAPGYTF. The DNA for the CDR3 is TGTGCCAGCAGCTTAGAAGTTGGTGGGCAGGGGGCGCCTGGCTACACCTTC. This chain links TRBV11-3 with TRBJ1-2; 8 bases fit TRBD1. The germline V gene has CDR1 SGHNT and CDR2 YENEEA. The junction had 13 bases not matched to a gene; V was cut back by 0 bases and J by 7 bases. CDR3 length: 17 residues.

This clone was seen just once. The genes are TRBV29-1 and TRBJ2-7, with a tentative D call TRBD1 (6 bases). Germline values: CDR1 SQVTM, CDR2 ANQGSEA. The CDR3 runs 14 residues. Trimming shortened V by 2 bases and J by 0 bases, and 11 bases separated the two germline ends. The CDR3: CSVELQGTSYEQYF. CDR3 DNA: TGCAGCGTTGAATTACAGGGAACCTCCTACGAGCAGTACTTC.

The rearrangement uses TRBV6-1 and TRBJ1-4; D might be TRBD1 (5 bases). Germline values: CDR1 MNHNS, CDR2 SASEGT. CDR3 length: 14 residues. The ends were cut back, 5 bases at V and 8 bases at J, with 15 bases in the middle. The CDR3 loop is CASSPQGFGEKLFF. Here the CDR3 DNA reads TGTGCCAGCAGTCCGCAGGGATTTGGAGAAAAACTGTTTTTT.

The V call is TRBV6-1, the J call TRBJ1-2, with D possibly being TRBD1 (5 bases). V was pared by 4 bases and J by 3 bases, with 15 bases between. Germline lookup yields CDR1 MNHNS and CDR2 SASEGT. There are 15 residues in the CDR3. DNA for the CDR3: TGTGCCAGCAGTGTGGGGGGACCTGCGGACTATGGCTACACCTTC. The encoded protein is CASSVGGPADYGYTF.

The J gene is TRBJ2-3, the V gene TRBV2, with D perhaps matching TRBD1 (5 bases). The CDR3 loop spans 15 amino acids. Germline V gene sequence: CDR1 SNHLY, CDR2 FYNNEI. The germline V and J ends were trimmed by 5 bases and 0 bases, with 12 bases remaining between them. DNA for the CDR3: TGTGCCAGCAGTTCCGACAGATCTAGCACAGATACGCAGTATTTT. Protein: CASSSDRSSTDTQYF. Drawing the rest from reference TRBV2 and TRBJ2-3, the complete variable domain is EPEVTQTPSHQVTQMGQEVILRCVPISNHLYFYWYRQILGQKVEFLVSFYNNEISEKSEIFDDQFSVERPDGSNFTLKIRSTKLEDSAMYFCASSSDRSSTDTQYFGPGTRLTVL.

The chain joins TRBV27 to TRBJ1-5, with a tentative D call TRBD1 (6 bases). V was clipped by 4 bases and J by 7 bases, with 11 bases between them. In germline, CDR1 is MNHEY, CDR2 SMNVEV (reference sequence). The CDR3 loop spans 13 amino acids. The CDR3 bases are TGTGCCAGCAGTTCAAGCAGGGGACAGCCCCAGCATTTT. This sequence encodes CASSSSRGQPQHF.

V gene TRBV5-4 combines with J gene TRBJ1-1, with D perhaps matching TRBD1 (5 bases). Germline CDR1 SGHNT, CDR2 YYREEE (reference sequence). V was trimmed by 4 bases and J by 11 bases, leaving 18 bases between them. This CDR3 comprises 13 residues. Here the CDR3 reads CASSAEIGAWAFF. The CDR3 nucleotides are TGTGCCAGCAGCGCAGAAATAGGGGCTTGGGCTTTCTTT.

The chain recombines TRBV7-9 with TRBJ2-3; TRBD1 matches at 9 bases. The V and J ends lost 5 bases and 5 bases, in that order; junction bases with no gene match: 8. In germline, CDR1 is SEHNR, CDR2 FQNEAQ (reference sequence). The CDR3 covers 15 residues. This CDR3 reads CASSPGQGVGDTQYF. The CDR3 DNA reads TGTGCCAGCAGCCCGGGACAGGGTGTAGGAGATACGCAGTATTTT. The complete variable domain, with remaining parts taken from reference TRBV7-9 and TRBJ2-3, reads DTGVSQNPRHKITKRGQNVTFRCDPISEHNRLYWYRQTLGQGPEFLTYFQNEAQLEKSRLLSDRFSAERPKGSFSTLEIQRTEQGDSAMYLCASSPGQGVGDTQYFGPGTRLTVL.

J is TRBJ1-2 and V is TRBV2; TRBD1 matches 7 bases. Trimming took 8 bases from V and 6 from J; bases not matched to a gene: 6. This CDR3 has 12 amino acids. The V gene's germline CDR1 is SNHLY and CDR2 FYNNEI. CDR3 loop: CASGDREDGYTF. For the CDR3, the DNA is TGTGCCAGCGGAGACAGGGAGGATGGCTACACCTTC. Variable domain in full (rest from reference TRBV2 and TRBJ1-2): EPEVTQTPSHQVTQMGQEVILRCVPISNHLYFYWYRQILGQKVEFLVSFYNNEISEKSEIFDDQFSVERPDGSNFTLKIRSTKLEDSAMYFCASGDREDGYTFGSGTRLTVV.

This chain uses TRBV11-2 with TRBJ1-2; D might be TRBD1 (6 bases). Trimming pared 0 bases from V and 9 bases from J, leaving 8 bases between. The germline V gene has CDR1 SGHAT and CDR2 FQNNGV. The CDR3 runs 12 residues. The CDR3 loop is CASSLDQGSYTF. CDR3 bases: TGTGCCAGCAGCTTAGATCAGGGGAGCTACACCTTC.